The clone carrying this T cell receptor beta chain was seen only a few times. This record belongs to a study of blood T cells in healthy people across ages. Study background: About one barcoded beta molecule was captured per two T cells (by template switching).

PCR was performed a second time for about 7 to 11 cycles using a sample-barcoded 5' primer and a J-beta primer mix. TCRdb recomputed calls from the 5' RACE reads with MiXCR, one row per CDR3 protein. The sample consists of around 1,100,000 distinct CDR3 sequences, under 40% of them appearing once. Germline V gene lookup returns CDR1 SGHTA and CDR2 FQGTGA. This CDR3 comprises 16 residues. Trimming removed 0 bases from V and 6 bases from J; junction bases left unmatched: 10. The receptor was derived from a man in his late teens or twenties in good health. Sequenced material: blood. The rearrangement joins TRBV7-3 to TRBJ2-7; the match to TRBD1 covers 8 bases. This CDR3 is CASSLTPPGTGSEQYF. The CDR3, as DNA: TGTGCCAGCAGCTTAACTCCCCCCGGGACAGGCTCCGAGCAGTACTTC.